One sample yielded the 22 T cell receptor beta chains listed below, sequenced in a study of cytomegalovirus exposure and HLA in healthy donors. Amplification used 60 Vbeta primers and 13 Jbeta primers. Sequencing was performed with immunoSEQ multiplex PCR; in TCRdb, only in-frame clones are kept and a portion is missing. This sample's table reports approximately 120,000 clones. The specimen sequenced was PBMCs. These receptor sequences come from a man aged 35 to 55 in good health and CMV-seronegative.

The gene calls are TRBV7-6 and TRBJ2-1, with 10 positions matching TRBD2. Germline V CDR1 and CDR2: SGHVS, FNYEAQ. This CDR3 has 16 residues. V was clipped by 5 bases and J by 1 base; unmatched bases: 5. The CDR3 protein is CASSTLAGGSYNEQFF. CDR3 in DNA: TGTGCCAGCAGCACCTTAGCGGGAGGTTCCTACAATGAGCAGTTCTTC.

A word on this clone: Compared with germline, one end of the junction differs, possibly owing to a read error. The V and J genes are TRBV5-1 and TRBJ2-2; 7 positions match TRBD2. The germline V gene has CDR1 SGHRS and CDR2 YFSETQ. The CDR3 contains 15 residues. CDR3 sequence reads: CASSFAGVDTGELFF. The CDR3 DNA reads TGCGCCAGCAGCTTCGCGGGAGTGGACACCGGAGAGCTGTTTTTT. Filled out from reference TRBV5-1 and TRBJ2-2, the complete variable domain reads KAGVTQTPRYLIKTRGQQVTLSCSPISGHRSVSWYQQTPGQGLQFLFEYFSETQRNKGNFPGRFSGRQFSNSRSEMNVSTLELGDSALYLCASSFAGVDTGELFFGEGSRLTVL.

V gene TRBV11-2 combines with J gene TRBJ1-6, with D perhaps matching TRBD1 (5 bases). Trimming took off 6 bases at V and 3 bases at J, with 15 bases between the two ends. Germline CDR1 and CDR2: SGHAT and FQNNGV. CDR3 length: 16 residues. The CDR3 sequence: CASSRLGGDYNSPLHF. CDR3 sequence (DNA): TGTGCCAGCAGTCGGTTGGGAGGGGACTATAATTCACCCCTCCACTTT.

The rearrangement uses TRBV11-3 and TRBJ1-4, with 9 bases fitting TRBD1. Germline loops: CDR1 SGHNT, CDR2 YENEEA. The CDR3 has 14 residues. V gave up 6 bases and J gave up 6 bases; unmatched junction bases: 5. The CDR3 protein is CASSDGTGYEKLFF. DNA of the CDR3: TGTGCCAGCAGTGACGGGACAGGGTATGAAAAACTGTTTTTT.

The chain links TRBV7-9 to TRBJ2-1; TRBD2 matches 8 bases. The length of the CDR3 is 16 residues. V dropped 3 bases and J dropped 2; count of bases not matched to a gene: 6. Per the germline V gene, CDR1 is SEHNR and CDR2 is FQNEAQ (reference sequence). The CDR3 DNA sequence: TGTGCCAGCAGCTTGATAAGCGGGAGTACCTACAATGAGCAGTTCTTC. Its translation: CASSLISGSTYNEQFF.

About this clone itself: At the DNA level, this CDR3 is encoded by other sequences in the same sample as well. The chain couples TRBV5-1 to TRBJ2-2; D is perhaps TRBD1 (5 bases). This CDR3 contains 13 residues. V was clipped by 4 bases and J by 5 bases, with 9 bases between them. Per the germline V gene, CDR1 is SGHRS and CDR2 is YFSETQ. CDR3 bases: TGCGCCAGCAGCCTTCAGGGAACCGGGGAGCTGTTTTTT. It is translated as CASSLQGTGELFF.

The J gene is TRBJ1-1, the V gene TRBV5-4, with D maybe TRBD1 (5 bases). V lost 0 bases and J 1 base, leaving 13 bases between the germline ends. The CDR3 length is 16 residues. Germline CDR1 SGHNT, CDR2 YYREEE (reference sequence). Written as DNA, the CDR3 is TGTGCCAGCAGCTTGGAGGATCTAAGGGGGAACACTGAAGCTTTCTTT. It codes for CASSLEDLRGNTEAFF.

J is TRBJ2-4 and V is TRBV5-6; maybe TRBD2 (5 bases). The length of the CDR3 is 12 residues. V lost 0 bases and J lost 13, with 11 bases in between. Germline assignment: CDR1 SGHDT and CDR2 YYEEEE. This CDR3 is CASSLARRGQYF. The CDR3 DNA reads TGTGCCAGCAGCTTGGCCCGCCGGGGACAGTACTTC.

The rearrangement joins TRBV6-5 to TRBJ2-5, with 7 bases lining up with TRBD1. The germline V gene encodes CDR1 MNHEY and CDR2 SVGAGI. This CDR3 comprises 15 residues. The V and J ends lost 7 bases and 2 bases, in that order; junction bases with no gene match: 10. The CDR3 loop is CASTPPGRGQETQYF. The CDR3 nucleotides read TGTGCCAGCACCCCCCCGGGCAGGGGGCAAGAGACCCAGTACTTC.

The chain combines TRBV18 with TRBJ2-7, with 13 nucleotides matching TRBD2. CDR1 and CDR2 (germline): KGHSH, LQKENI. Trimming cost V 3 bases and J 2 bases; bases outside gene matches: 7. The CDR3 totals 17 residues. The CDR3 here is CASSPGLAGEGAYEQYF. In DNA form, the CDR3 reads TGTGCCAGCTCACCTGGACTAGCGGGAGAGGGAGCCTACGAGCAGTACTTC.

The rearrangement joins TRBV5-1 to TRBJ2-7; 8 bases align to TRBD2. The CDR3 covers 18 residues. Germline CDR1 and CDR2: SGHRS and YFSETQ. The V and J ends lost 1 base and 6 bases, in that order; junction bases with no gene match: 18. CDR3 residues: CASSLSTGGTAVISEQYF. CDR3 DNA sequence: TGCGCCAGCAGCTTGTCGACGGGAGGGACCGCGGTCATTAGCGAGCAGTACTTC.

This sequence joins TRBV28 and TRBJ1-4, with 8 bases lining up with TRBD1. V was clipped by 1 base and J by 8 bases; unmatched bases: 6. CDR1 is MDHEN, CDR2 SYDVKM, per germline. The CDR3 runs to 15 residues. This CDR3 reads CASSLLQGAGEKLFF. The CDR3 bases are TGTGCCAGCAGTTTATTGCAGGGGGCAGGGGAAAAACTGTTTTTT.

As DNA, the CDR3 is TGCGCCAGCACCCGGCCCGGGACAACGAACACCGGGGAGCTGTTTTTT. Encoded protein: CASTRPGTTNTGELFF. The chain recombines TRBV5-1 with TRBJ2-2; tentatively, D is TRBD1 (6 bases). There are 16 residues in the CDR3. CDR1 and CDR2 (germline): SGHRS, YFSETQ. Trimming shortened V by 6 bases and J by 0 bases, and 15 bases separated the two germline ends.

V gene TRBV5-4 combines with J gene TRBJ2-7; 9 bases match TRBD1. Germline V lookup: CDR1 SGHNT, CDR2 YYREEE (reference sequence). CDR3 length equals 14 residues. The V segment lost 2 bases and the J segment 5 bases; nucleotides outside the gene matches: 5. CDR3 nucleotides: TGTGCCAGCAGCTTCTGGGACAGGGCGAACGAGCAGTACTTC. Its translation: CASSFWDRANEQYF. Full variable domain (missing parts from reference TRBV5-4 and TRBJ2-7): ETGVTQSPTHLIKTRGQQVTLRCSSQSGHNTVSWYQQALGQGPQFIFQYYREEENGRGNFPPRFSGLQFPNYSSELNVNALELDDSALYLCASSFWDRANEQYFGPGTRLTVT.

The chain uses TRBV29-1 and TRBJ2-6; 7 bases line up with TRBD1. J lost 0 bases, V lost 8 bases, and 28 bases had no gene match. The germline CDR1 and CDR2 sequences are SQVTM and ANQGSEA. The CDR3 totals 22 residues. The CDR3 region is CSFQLGQVQPGPRSSGANVLTF. The CDR3 nucleotides read TGCAGCTTTCAATTAGGACAGGTTCAACCGGGCCCCCGCTCCTCTGGGGCCAACGTCCTGACTTTC.

This chain connects TRBV11-3 to TRBJ2-3; TRBD2 agrees at 12 bases. The CDR3 sequence is 16 residues long. CDR1 SGHNT and CDR2 YENEEA come from the germline V gene. V was clipped by 4 bases and J by 2 bases; unmatched bases: 4. Here the CDR3 reads CASSYGLAGYTDTQYF. CDR3 in DNA: TGTGCCAGCAGCTATGGACTAGCGGGATACACAGATACGCAGTATTTT.

The chain employs TRBV5-1 and TRBJ2-5; 8 bases match TRBD2. The germline gives CDR1 SGHRS, CDR2 YFSETQ. The CDR3 is 15 residues long. J lost 11 bases, V lost 0 bases, and 12 bases had no gene match. CDR3 in DNA: TGCGCCAGCAGCTTGGGTTCGGGAGGGCCTGATGAGCAGTACTTC. As protein: CASSLGSGGPDEQYF.

The chain couples TRBV5-6 to TRBJ1-2, with TRBD1 matching 9 bases. The germline V gene has CDR1 SGHDT and CDR2 YYEEEE. CDR3 size: 13 residues. Trimming at V came to 1 base and at J to 8 bases, leaving 3 bases not matched to a gene. CDR3 protein: CASSLITGGGYTF. In nucleotides, the CDR3 is TGTGCCAGCAGCTTGATTACAGGGGGCGGCTACACCTTC.

The J gene is TRBJ2-1, the V gene TRBV2; unclear D gene. Trimming cost V 8 bases and J 0 bases, with 11 bases left between them. The CDR3 sequence is 14 residues long. The germline V gene has CDR1 SNHLY and CDR2 FYNNEI. Written as DNA, the CDR3 is TGTGCCAGCCAAGACATAAGCTCCTACAATGAGCAGTTCTTC. It is translated as CASQDISSYNEQFF.

The chain has TRBV7-2 and TRBJ2-7, with TRBD2 matching over 12 bases. V was pared by 1 base and J by 3 bases, with 7 bases of the junction left unmatched. CDR1 is SGHTA, CDR2 FQGNSA, per germline. CDR3 length: 17 residues. CDR3 sequence reads: CASSLGPLAGGYYEQYF. For the CDR3, the DNA is TGTGCCAGCAGCTTAGGTCCTCTAGCGGGAGGGTACTACGAGCAGTACTTC.

The chain employs TRBV5-1 and TRBJ2-3, with a tentative D call TRBD2 (6 bases). Trimming removed 4 bases from V and 2 bases from J, with 11 bases in between. The germline gives CDR1 SGHRS, CDR2 YFSETQ. The CDR3 contains 14 residues. This CDR3 is CASSRDSPTDTQYF. The CDR3 nucleotides read TGCGCCAGCAGCCGGGACTCGCCCACAGATACGCAGTATTTT.

The chain has TRBV7-8 and TRBJ1-1; D is unclear. The CDR3 is 13 residues long. Germline assignment: CDR1 SGHVS and CDR2 FQNEAQ. Trimming left V 4 bases short and J 3 bases short, with 9 bases between. The CDR3 reads CASSYRVDTEAFF. Written as DNA, the CDR3 is TGTGCCAGCAGCTATCGGGTGGACACTGAAGCTTTCTTT.